The next 8 T cell receptor beta chains were all read from a single sample in a study of OX40 agonist ivuxolimab in advanced cancers. Sequenced by immunoSEQ multiplex PCR; TCRdb stores in-frame clones only, minus some. This sample has about 80,000 clones, with 90% to 95% found just once. This material consisted of CD4+ or CD8+ T cells sorted from blood, taken in a trial of the OX40 agonist ivuxolimab. The receptors shown here come from an adult with an advanced solid tumor such as melanoma, head and neck, liver or kidney cancer.

A single count supports this clone. The gene calls are TRBV7-3 and TRBJ1-4; D is perhaps TRBD1 (6 bases). The CDR3 runs to 13 residues. CDR1 is SGHTA, CDR2 FQGTGA, per germline. The V gene lost 2 bases and the J gene lost 8 bases, with 9 bases spanning the gap. CDR3 coding DNA: TGTGCCAGCAGCTTAGGACAGTGGGAAAAACTGTTTTTT. Translation gives CASSLGQWEKLFF.

J is TRBJ2-1 and V is TRBV19; 15 bases match TRBD2. V dropped 8 bases and J dropped 8; count of bases not matched to a gene: 4. Per the germline V gene, CDR1 is LNHDA and CDR2 is SQIVND (reference sequence). This CDR3 comprises 14 residues. CDR3 DNA sequence: TGTGCCAGTGTAGGGACTAGCGGGAGGCATGAGCAGTTCTTC. Protein sequence: CASVGTSGRHEQFF.

This clone appeared once. This chain joins TRBV2 and TRBJ1-2; D may be TRBD1 (6 bases). The CDR3 loop spans 15 amino acids. V was shortened by 4 bases and J by 7 bases, with 19 bases between the two germline ends. Per germline, CDR1 SNHLY and CDR2 FYNNEI. DNA for the CDR3: TGTGCCAGCAGTGTGGAAGGGGACGGGGGGCCTGGCTACACCTTC. Translating gives CASSVEGDGGPGYTF.

The rearrangement links TRBV2 to TRBJ2-5; 8 nucleotides match TRBD1. Germline V gene sequence: CDR1 SNHLY, CDR2 FYNNEI. V lost 6 bases and J lost 3; bases outside the gene matches: 15. The CDR3 covers 17 residues. The CDR3 nucleotides read TGTGCCAGCAGCGCAAACGTACGCCGGACAGGGAAAGAGACCCAGTACTTC. Protein sequence: CASSANVRRTGKETQYF.

The chain combines TRBV19 with TRBJ2-7; 10 bases align to TRBD1. With 1 base clipped from V and 4 bases from J, the junction kept 4 bases outside the gene matches. The germline V gene has CDR1 LNHDA and CDR2 SQIVND (reference sequence). This CDR3 contains 15 residues. The DNA of the CDR3 is TGTGCCAGTAGTATAGCCGGACAGGGGGTTTACGAGCAGTACTTC. Its translation is CASSIAGQGVYEQYF.

This chain joins TRBV7-2 and TRBJ1-2, with D hard to call. Per the germline V gene, CDR1 is SGHTA and CDR2 is FQGNSA. This CDR3 contains 14 residues. Trimming removed 5 bases from V and 2 bases from J, with 12 bases in between. The CDR3 protein is CASSRLVGNYGYTF. Written as DNA, the CDR3 is TGTGCCAGCAGCCGTCTTGTAGGCAACTATGGCTACACCTTC.

The V and J genes are TRBV4-1 and TRBJ2-3; D may be TRBD2 (5 bases). The CDR3 length is 17 residues. CDR1 and CDR2 (germline): MGHRA, YSYEKL. With 0 bases removed from V and 0 bases from J, the gap between germline ends came to 13 bases. The CDR3 protein is CASSQDPGLASTDTQYF. In DNA, the CDR3 is TGCGCCAGCAGCCAAGATCCCGGACTTGCTAGCACAGATACGCAGTATTTT.

CDR3 bases: TGTGCCAGCAGCTTACGGGTCGTTAGCGGGACCTATAACACCTACGAGCAGTACTTC. Its protein product is CASSLRVVSGTYNTYEQYF. The chain joins TRBV11-2 to TRBJ2-7, with 8 positions matching TRBD2. The CDR3 runs to 19 residues. Germline trimming cut 2 bases from V and 2 bases from J; bases unmatched to any gene: 17. Germline loops: CDR1 SGHAT, CDR2 FQNNGV.